A single sample is the source of the 10 T cell receptor beta chains below, sequenced in a study of immune evolution from preneoplasia to lung adenocarcinoma (dated by TCRdb to the early 2020s). The library relied on the immunoSEQ multiplex PCR assay. TCRdb carries this immuneACCESS record with in-frame sequences only. Its versions omit some clonotypes, under half of them owing to an unresolved V gene in the studies checked, with the rest unexplained. In this sample the table shows 35,000 or so clones, under 85% of which occur a single time. Of the sample, approximately 6.5% is held by the ten largest clones. Material: FFPE invasive lung adenocarcinoma tissue. The cell subset or site label, read with the paper, signifies: frankly invasive lung adenocarcinoma (ADC). The receptors were gathered from a person aged 55 to 70 with lung adenocarcinoma.

In its sample, this clone was seen a few times. The chain carries TRBV4-1 and TRBJ2-7; D is uncertain. CDR1 and CDR2 from the germline V gene are MGHRA and YSYEKL. Trimming took off 4 bases at V and 3 bases at J, with 22 bases between the two ends. The CDR3 contains 17 residues. The DNA of the CDR3 is TGCGCCAGCAGCCCGCGACCCGGGCCGGATCTCTACTACGAGCAGTACTTC. Amino acid sequence: CASSPRPGPDLYYEQYF.

This clone was counted a few times. The CDR3 region has the DNA TGTGCCAGCAGCTTACAGCCCTCAGCCAACTACGAGCAGTACTTC. It codes for CASSLQPSANYEQYF. The V gene is TRBV11-2, the J gene TRBJ2-7; D is ambiguous. The CDR3 sequence is 15 residues long. The germline V gene has CDR1 SGHAT and CDR2 FQNNGV. Trimming removed 2 bases at V and 3 bases at J, with 14 bases between. Full variable domain (remainder filled in from reference TRBV11-2 and TRBJ2-7): EAGVAQSPRYKIIEKRQSVAFWCNPISGHATLYWYQQILGQGPKLLIQFQNNGVVDDSQLPKDRFSAERLKGVDSTLKIQPAKLEDSAVYLCASSLQPSANYEQYFGPGTRLTVT.

The rearrangement joins TRBV27 to TRBJ2-3, with 8 bases aligning to TRBD2. V lost 5 bases and J lost 3; bases outside the gene matches: 10. The CDR3 is 16 amino acids. Germline V gene data show CDR1 as MNHEY and CDR2 as SMNVEV (reference sequence). Here the CDR3 reads CASSPRFAGGTDTQYF. For the CDR3, the DNA is TGTGCCAGCAGTCCGCGTTTTGCGGGAGGAACAGATACGCAGTATTTT.

The chain is built from TRBV28 and TRBJ2-1; the D gene could be TRBD1 or TRBD2 (5 bases each). V was pared by 6 bases and J by 2 bases, with 8 bases between. The CDR3 is 13 amino acids. Germline values: CDR1 MDHEN, CDR2 SYDVKM. CDR3 sequence: CASRGRTYNEQFF. CDR3 nucleotides: TGTGCCAGCAGGGGACGAACCTACAATGAGCAGTTCTTC.

The rearrangement links TRBV5-1 to TRBJ1-1, with D tentatively TRBD1 (6 bases). Germline CDR1 SGHRS, CDR2 YFSETQ. The CDR3 totals 13 residues. Deletions cut 8 bases from V and 3 bases from J, with 14 bases between. CDR3 amino acids: CASQKGGDTEAFF. The CDR3 DNA reads TGCGCCAGTCAAAAGGGGGGAGACACTGAAGCTTTCTTT.

The chain uses TRBV4-3 and TRBJ2-5; no clear D gene. Germline lookup yields CDR1 LGHNA and CDR2 YSLEER. CDR3 size: 13 residues. The germline V and J ends were trimmed by 4 bases and 5 bases, with 11 bases remaining between them. CDR3 sequence (DNA): TGCGCCAGCAGCCCGACAAAAGGGGAGACCCAGTACTTC. Encoded protein: CASSPTKGETQYF.

The rearrangement links TRBV6-5 to TRBJ1-3; no clear D gene. The V end was cut by 7 bases, the J end by 0 bases, with 13 bases between. The CDR3 has 15 residues. Per the germline V gene, CDR1 is MNHEY and CDR2 is SVGAGI. CDR3 nucleotide sequence: TGTGCCAGCACCCGATCTACCACCTCTGGAAACACCATATATTTT. It is translated as CASTRSTTSGNTIYF.

This clone was recorded a few times. This sequence joins TRBV6-5 and TRBJ2-7, with D tentatively TRBD2 (6 bases). Germline V gives CDR1 MNHEY, CDR2 SVGAGI. The CDR3 covers 13 residues. With 2 bases removed from V and 7 bases from J, the gap between germline ends came to 12 bases. CDR3 sequence reads: CASSYPAGREQYF. The DNA for the CDR3 is TGTGCCAGCAGTTACCCGGCAGGGAGGGAGCAGTACTTC.

V is TRBV27 and J is TRBJ1-1; 7 positions agree with TRBD1. V lost 9 bases and J lost 7; bases outside the gene matches: 8. Germline V CDR1 and CDR2: MNHEY, SMNVEV (reference sequence). This CDR3 comprises 12 residues. The CDR3 reads CASREGAGEAFF. The CDR3, as DNA: TGTGCCAGTAGAGAGGGGGCCGGTGAAGCTTTCTTT.

This chain connects TRBV5-1 to TRBJ1-5; D possibly corresponds to TRBD1 (5 bases). The CDR3 is made up of 16 amino acids. V lost 4 bases, J lost 0 bases, and 14 bases lay in between. Germline V lookup: CDR1 SGHRS, CDR2 YFSETQ. The CDR3 coding sequence is TGCGCCAGCAGCCCCAATGAGGGGTATAGCAATCAGCCCCAGCATTTT. Its translation: CASSPNEGYSNQPQHF.